This TCR beta chain was sequenced during a study of human CD4 T cells and Enterobacteriaceae. The protocol was immunoSEQ multiplex PCR, while the TCRdb copy is restricted to in-frame clones and leaves out a portion. The sample lists 27,000 or so clones; roughly 79% were seen once. V was pared by 0 bases and J by 3 bases, with 13 bases between. This CDR3 region has 15 residues. Germline CDR1 reads SGDLS; CDR2 reads YYNGEE. Sorting took every CD4+ cell except CD45RA+CCR7+CD95- naive cells, reaching over 95% purity. Material: memory CD4+ T cells from blood. The chain joins TRBV9 to TRBJ2-7; D remains unclear. The origin of this receptor is a human donor in good health. The CDR3 here is CASSVGPDQVYEQYF. CDR3 in DNA: TGTGCCAGCAGCGTAGGGCCAGACCAAGTCTACGAGCAGTACTTC.